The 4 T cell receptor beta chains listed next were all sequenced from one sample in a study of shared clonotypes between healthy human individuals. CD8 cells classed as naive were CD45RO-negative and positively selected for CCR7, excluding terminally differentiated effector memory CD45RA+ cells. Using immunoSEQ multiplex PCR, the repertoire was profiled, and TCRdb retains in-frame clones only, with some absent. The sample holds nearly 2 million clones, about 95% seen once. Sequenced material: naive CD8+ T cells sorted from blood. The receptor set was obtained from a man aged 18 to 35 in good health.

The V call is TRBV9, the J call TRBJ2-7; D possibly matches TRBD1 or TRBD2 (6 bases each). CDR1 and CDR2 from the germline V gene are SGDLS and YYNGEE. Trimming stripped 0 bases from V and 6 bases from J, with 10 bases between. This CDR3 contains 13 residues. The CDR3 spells CASSVDGGFEQYF. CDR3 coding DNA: TGTGCCAGCAGCGTAGACGGGGGCTTCGAGCAGTACTTC.

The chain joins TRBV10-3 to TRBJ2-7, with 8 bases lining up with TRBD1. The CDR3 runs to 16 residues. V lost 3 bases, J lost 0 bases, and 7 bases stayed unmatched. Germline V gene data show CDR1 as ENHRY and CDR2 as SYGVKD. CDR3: CAISDLTGASSYEQYF. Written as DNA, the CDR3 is TGTGCCATCAGTGATCTGACAGGGGCGAGCTCCTACGAGCAGTACTTC.

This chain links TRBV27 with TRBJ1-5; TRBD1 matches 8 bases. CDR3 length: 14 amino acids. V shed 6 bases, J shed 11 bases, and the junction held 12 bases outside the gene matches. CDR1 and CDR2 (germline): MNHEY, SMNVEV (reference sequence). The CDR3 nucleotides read TGTGCCAGCAGCCACAGGGGGGCCGGTCAAGCCCAGCATTTT. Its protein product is CASSHRGAGQAQHF.

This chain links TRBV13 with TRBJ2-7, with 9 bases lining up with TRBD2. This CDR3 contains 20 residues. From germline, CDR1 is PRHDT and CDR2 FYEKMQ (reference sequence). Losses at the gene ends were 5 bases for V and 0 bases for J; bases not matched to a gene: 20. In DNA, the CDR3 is TGTGCCAGCAGCCCCCCCCGGGTGGTAGCGGGAGTACTGAGCTCCTACGAGCAGTACTTC. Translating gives CASSPPRVVAGVLSSYEQYF.